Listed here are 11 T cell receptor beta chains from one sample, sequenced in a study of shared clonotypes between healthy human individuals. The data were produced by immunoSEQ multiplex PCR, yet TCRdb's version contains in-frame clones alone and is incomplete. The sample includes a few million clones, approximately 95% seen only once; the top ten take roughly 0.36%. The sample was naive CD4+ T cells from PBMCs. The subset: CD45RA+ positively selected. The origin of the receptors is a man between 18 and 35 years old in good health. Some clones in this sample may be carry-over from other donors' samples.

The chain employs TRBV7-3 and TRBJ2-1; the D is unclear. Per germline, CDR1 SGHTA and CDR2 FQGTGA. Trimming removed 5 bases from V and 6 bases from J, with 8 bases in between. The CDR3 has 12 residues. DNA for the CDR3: TGTGCCAGCAGCCATAAGGGCAATGAGCAGTTCTTC. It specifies CASSHKGNEQFF.

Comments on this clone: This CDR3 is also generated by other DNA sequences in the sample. Here the CDR3 reads CASSLFRRYGYTF. The CDR3 nucleotides read TGTGCCAGCAGTTTATTTCGGAGGTATGGCTACACCTTC. This chain uses TRBV28 with TRBJ1-2; D ambiguous. This CDR3 is 13 amino acids long. The germline CDR1 and CDR2 sequences are MDHEN and SYDVKM. Trimming stripped 1 base from V and 5 bases from J, with 8 bases between.

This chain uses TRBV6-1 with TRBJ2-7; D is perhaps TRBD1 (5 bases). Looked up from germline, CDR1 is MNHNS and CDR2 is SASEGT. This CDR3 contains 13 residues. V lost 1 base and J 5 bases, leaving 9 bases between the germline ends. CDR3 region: CASSEGWGHEQYF. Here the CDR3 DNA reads TGTGCCAGCAGTGAAGGATGGGGCCACGAGCAGTACTTC.

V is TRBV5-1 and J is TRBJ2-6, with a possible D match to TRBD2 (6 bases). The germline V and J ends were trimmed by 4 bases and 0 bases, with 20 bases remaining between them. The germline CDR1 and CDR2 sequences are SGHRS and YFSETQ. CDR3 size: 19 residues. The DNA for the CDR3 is TGCGCCAGCAGCCGCGCGGCGGGAACTTCGATCTCTGGGGCCAACGTCCTGACTTTC. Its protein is CASSRAAGTSISGANVLTF.

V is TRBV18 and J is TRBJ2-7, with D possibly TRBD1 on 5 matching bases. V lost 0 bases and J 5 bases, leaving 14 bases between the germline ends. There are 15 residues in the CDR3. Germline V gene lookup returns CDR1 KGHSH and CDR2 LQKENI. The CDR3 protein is CASSPPERGINEQYF. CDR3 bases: TGTGCCAGCTCACCACCGGAAAGGGGAATCAACGAGCAGTACTTC.

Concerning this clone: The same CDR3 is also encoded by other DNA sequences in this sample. The CDR3 is CASSLLTDTQYF. The CDR3 DNA reads TGTGCCAGCAGCTTACTCACAGATACGCAGTATTTT. The chain has TRBV5-4 and TRBJ2-3; D not resolved. Looked up from germline, CDR1 is SGHNT and CDR2 is YYREEE (reference sequence). V was pared by 2 bases and J by 2 bases, with 3 bases between. The CDR3 sequence is 12 residues long.

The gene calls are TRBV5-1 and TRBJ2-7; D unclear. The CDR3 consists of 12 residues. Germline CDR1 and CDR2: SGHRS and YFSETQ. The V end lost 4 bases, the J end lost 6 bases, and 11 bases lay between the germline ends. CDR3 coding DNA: TGCGCCAGCAGCCGGATAGGTTTCGAGCAGTACTTC. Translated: CASSRIGFEQYF.

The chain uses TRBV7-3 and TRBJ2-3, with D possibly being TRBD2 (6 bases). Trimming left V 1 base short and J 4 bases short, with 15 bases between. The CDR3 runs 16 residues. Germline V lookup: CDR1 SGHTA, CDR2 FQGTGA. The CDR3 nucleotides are TGTGCCAGCAGCTTAAACCCGGGGGAACGCCCAGATACGCAGTATTTT. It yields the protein CASSLNPGERPDTQYF. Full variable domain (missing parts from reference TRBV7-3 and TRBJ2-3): GAGVSQTPSNKVTEKGKYVELRCDPISGHTALYWYRQSLGQGPEFLIYFQGTGAADDSGLPNDRFFAVRPEGSVSTLKIQRTERGDSAVYLCASSLNPGERPDTQYFGPGTRLTVL.

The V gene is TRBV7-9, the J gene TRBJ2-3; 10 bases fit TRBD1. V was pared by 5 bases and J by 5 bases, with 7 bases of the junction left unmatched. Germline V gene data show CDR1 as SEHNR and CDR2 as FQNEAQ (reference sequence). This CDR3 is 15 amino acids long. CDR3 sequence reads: CASSHRQGAKDTQYF. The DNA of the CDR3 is TGTGCCAGCAGCCACAGACAGGGGGCCAAAGATACGCAGTATTTT.

The CDR3 DNA follows: TGTGCCAGCACTAGAAATCTCGATATGGATGAGCAGTTCTTC. This encodes CASTRNLDMDEQFF. The rearrangement uses TRBV6-1 and TRBJ2-1; D is ambiguous. CDR3 length equals 14 residues. Per the germline V gene, CDR1 is MNHNS and CDR2 is SASEGT. Trimming removed 7 bases from V and 8 bases from J, with 18 bases in between.

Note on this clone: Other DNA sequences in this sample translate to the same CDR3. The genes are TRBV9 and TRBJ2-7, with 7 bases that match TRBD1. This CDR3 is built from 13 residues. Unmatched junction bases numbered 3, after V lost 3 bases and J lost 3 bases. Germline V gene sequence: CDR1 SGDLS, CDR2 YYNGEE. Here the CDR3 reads CASSAGQDYEQYF. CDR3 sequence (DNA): TGTGCCAGCAGCGCCGGACAGGACTACGAGCAGTACTTC.